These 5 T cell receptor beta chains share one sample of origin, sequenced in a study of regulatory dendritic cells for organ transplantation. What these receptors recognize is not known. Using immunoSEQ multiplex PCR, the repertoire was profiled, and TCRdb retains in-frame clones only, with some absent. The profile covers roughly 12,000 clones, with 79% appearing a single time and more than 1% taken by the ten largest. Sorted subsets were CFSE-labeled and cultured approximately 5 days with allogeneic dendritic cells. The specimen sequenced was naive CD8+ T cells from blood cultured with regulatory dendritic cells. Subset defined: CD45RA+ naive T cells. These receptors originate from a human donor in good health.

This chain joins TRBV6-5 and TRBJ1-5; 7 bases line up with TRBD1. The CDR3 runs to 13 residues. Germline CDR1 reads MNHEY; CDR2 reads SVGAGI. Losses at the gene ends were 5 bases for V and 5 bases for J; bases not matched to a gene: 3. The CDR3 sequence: CASSDRDDQPQHF. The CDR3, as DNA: TGTGCCAGCAGTGACAGGGACGATCAGCCCCAGCATTTT.

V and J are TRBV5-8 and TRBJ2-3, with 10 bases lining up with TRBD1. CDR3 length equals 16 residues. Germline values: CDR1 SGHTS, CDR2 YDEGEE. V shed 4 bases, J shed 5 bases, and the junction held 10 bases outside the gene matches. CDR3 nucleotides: TGTGCCAGCAGCAATCTTGACAGGGGGCGTCAAGATACGCAGTATTTT. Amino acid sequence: CASSNLDRGRQDTQYF. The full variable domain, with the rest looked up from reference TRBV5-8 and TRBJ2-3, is EAGVTQSPTHLIKTRGQQATLRCSPISGHTSVYWYQQALGLGLQFLLWYDEGEERNRGNFPPRFSGRQFPNYSSELNVNALELEDSALYLCASSNLDRGRQDTQYFGPGTRLTVL.

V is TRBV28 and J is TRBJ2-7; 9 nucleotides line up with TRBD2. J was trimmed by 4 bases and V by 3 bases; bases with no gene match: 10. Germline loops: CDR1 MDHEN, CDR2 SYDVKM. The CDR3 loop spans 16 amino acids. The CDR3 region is CASSFPRRGGEYEQYF. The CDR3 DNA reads TGTGCCAGCAGTTTCCCTCGGCGGGGGGGAGAGTACGAGCAGTACTTC.

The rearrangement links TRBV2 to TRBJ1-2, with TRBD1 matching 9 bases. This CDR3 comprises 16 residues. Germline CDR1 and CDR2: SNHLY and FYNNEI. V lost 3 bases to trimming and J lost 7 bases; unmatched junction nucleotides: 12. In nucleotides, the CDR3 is TGTGCCAGCAGTGACGGACAGGGGCCCCATGAGGGTGGCTACACCTTC. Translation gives CASSDGQGPHEGGYTF.

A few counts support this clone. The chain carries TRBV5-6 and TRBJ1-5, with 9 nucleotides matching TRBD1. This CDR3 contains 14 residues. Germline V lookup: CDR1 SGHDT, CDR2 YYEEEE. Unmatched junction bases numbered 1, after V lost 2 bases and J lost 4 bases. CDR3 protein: CASSFGTGNQPQHF. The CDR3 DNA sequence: TGTGCCAGCAGCTTTGGGACAGGGAATCAGCCCCAGCATTTT.